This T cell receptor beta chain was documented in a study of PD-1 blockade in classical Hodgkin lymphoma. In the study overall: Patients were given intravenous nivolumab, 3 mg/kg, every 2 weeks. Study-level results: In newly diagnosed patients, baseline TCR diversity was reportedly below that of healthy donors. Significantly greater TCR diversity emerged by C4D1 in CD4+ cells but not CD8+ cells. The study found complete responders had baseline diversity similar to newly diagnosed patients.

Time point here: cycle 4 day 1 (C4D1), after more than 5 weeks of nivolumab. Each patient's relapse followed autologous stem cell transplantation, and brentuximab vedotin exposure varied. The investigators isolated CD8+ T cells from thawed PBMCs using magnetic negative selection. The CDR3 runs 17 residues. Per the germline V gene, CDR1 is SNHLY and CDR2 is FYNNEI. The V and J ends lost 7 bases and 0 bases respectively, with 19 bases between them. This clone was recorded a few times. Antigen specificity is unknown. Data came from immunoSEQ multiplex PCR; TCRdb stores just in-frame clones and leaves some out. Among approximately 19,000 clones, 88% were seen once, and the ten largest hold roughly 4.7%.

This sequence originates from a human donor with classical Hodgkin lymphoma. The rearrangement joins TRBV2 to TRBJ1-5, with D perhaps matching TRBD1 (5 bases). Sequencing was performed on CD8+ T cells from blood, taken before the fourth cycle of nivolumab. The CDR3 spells CASTGSSGPASNQPQHF. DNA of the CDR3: TGTGCCAGCACCGGGTCCTCGGGACCCGCTAGCAATCAGCCCCAGCATTTT.